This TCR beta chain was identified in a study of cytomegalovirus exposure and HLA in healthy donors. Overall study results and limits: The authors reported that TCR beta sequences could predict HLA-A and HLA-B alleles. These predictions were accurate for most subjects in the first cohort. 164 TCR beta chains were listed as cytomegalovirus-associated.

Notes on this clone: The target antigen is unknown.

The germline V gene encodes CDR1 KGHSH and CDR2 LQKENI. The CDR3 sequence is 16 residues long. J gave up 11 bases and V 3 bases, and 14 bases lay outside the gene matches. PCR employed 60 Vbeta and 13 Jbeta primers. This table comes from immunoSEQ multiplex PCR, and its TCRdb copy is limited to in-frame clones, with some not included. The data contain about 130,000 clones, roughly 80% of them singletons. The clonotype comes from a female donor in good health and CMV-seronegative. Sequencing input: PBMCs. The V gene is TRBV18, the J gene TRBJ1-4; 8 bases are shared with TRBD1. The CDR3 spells CASSPSVSQGAGKLFF. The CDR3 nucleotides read TGTGCCAGCTCACCGTCGGTTAGCCAGGGGGCGGGCAAACTGTTTTTT.